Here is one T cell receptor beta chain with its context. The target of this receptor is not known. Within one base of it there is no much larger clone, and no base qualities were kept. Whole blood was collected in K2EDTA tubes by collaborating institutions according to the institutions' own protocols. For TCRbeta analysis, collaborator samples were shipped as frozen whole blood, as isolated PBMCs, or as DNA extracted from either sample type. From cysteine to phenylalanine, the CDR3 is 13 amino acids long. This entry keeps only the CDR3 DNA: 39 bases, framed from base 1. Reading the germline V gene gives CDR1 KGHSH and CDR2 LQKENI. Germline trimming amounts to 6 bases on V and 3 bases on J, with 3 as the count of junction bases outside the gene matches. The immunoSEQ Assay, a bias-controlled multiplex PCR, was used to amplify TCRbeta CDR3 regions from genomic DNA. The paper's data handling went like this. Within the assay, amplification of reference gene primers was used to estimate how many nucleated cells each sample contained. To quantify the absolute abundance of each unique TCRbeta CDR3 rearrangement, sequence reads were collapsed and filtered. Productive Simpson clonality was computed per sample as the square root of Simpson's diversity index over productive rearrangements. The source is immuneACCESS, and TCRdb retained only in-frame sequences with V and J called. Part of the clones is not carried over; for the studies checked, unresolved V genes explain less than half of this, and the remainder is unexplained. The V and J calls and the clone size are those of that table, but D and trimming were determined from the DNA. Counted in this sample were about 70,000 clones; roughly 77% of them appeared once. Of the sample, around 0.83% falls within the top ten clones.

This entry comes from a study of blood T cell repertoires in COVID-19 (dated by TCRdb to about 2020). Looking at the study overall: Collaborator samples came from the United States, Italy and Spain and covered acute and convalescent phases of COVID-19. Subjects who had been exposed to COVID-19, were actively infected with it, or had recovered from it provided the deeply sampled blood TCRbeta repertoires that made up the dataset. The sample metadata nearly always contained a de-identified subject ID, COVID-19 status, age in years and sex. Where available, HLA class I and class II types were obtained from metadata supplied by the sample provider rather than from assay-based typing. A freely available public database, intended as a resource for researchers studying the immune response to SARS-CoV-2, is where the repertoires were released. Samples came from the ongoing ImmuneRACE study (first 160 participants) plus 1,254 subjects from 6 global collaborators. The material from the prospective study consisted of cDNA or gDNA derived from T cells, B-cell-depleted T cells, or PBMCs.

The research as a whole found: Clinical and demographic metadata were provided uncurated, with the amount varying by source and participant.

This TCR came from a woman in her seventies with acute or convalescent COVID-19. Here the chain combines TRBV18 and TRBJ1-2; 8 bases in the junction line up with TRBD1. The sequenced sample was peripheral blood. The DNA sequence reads TGTGCCAGCTCCGAGGGACAGGACTATGGCTACACCTTC. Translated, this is CASSEGQDYGYTF.